This TCR beta chain derives from a study of blood T cell repertoires in COVID-19. Sequenced by immunoSEQ multiplex PCR; TCRdb stores in-frame clones only, minus some. The sample lists 290,000 or so clones; roughly 85% were seen once. This CDR3 has 14 residues. Per the germline V gene, CDR1 is LNHDA and CDR2 is SQIVND (reference sequence). V was pared by 3 bases and J by 3 bases, with 12 bases between. Specimen: peripheral blood. This TCR derives from a man between 45 and 60 years old with active or convalescent COVID-19. The chain carries TRBV19 and TRBJ2-7, with D perhaps matching TRBD1 (6 bases). Here the CDR3 DNA reads TGTGCCAGTAGTATTGGGACACAGAGCTACGAGCAGTACTTC. This gives the protein CASSIGTQSYEQYF.